Following are 8 T cell receptor beta chains from one sample sequenced in a study of early T cells in non-severe SARS-CoV-2 infection. TCRdb used MiXCR to reprocess the 5' RACE reads, holding one entry per CDR3 protein. The data show approximately 63,000 distinct CDR3 sequences, approximately 5.9% seen once. The sequencing used whole blood, collected at baseline. The receptors come from an adult who was a healthcare worker with PCR-confirmed SARS-CoV-2 infection or an uninfected control (not recorded which).

This clonotype was seen repeatedly, ten times or more. V usage is TRBV6-4 and J usage is TRBJ1-2; D possibly corresponds to TRBD1 (5 bases). Trimming stripped 0 bases from V and 10 bases from J, with 12 bases between. Looked up from germline, CDR1 is MRHNA and CDR2 is SNTAGT. CDR3 length: 13 amino acids. The CDR3 nucleotides are TGTGCCAGCAGTGACTCGCCAGGGATCGCCTACACCTTC. This sequence encodes CASSDSPGIAYTF.

The table lists this clonotype with a few counts. This rearrangement joins TRBV25-1 to TRBJ1-6; D ambiguous. The germline V gene encodes CDR1 MGHDK and CDR2 SYGVNS. The CDR3 is made up of 14 amino acids. Between the trimmed V and J ends, which lost 4 bases and 5 bases, there was a span of 9 bases. This chain's CDR3 is CASSAGPNNSPLHF. In nucleotides, the CDR3 is TGTGCCAGCAGTGCGGGCCCTAATAATTCACCCCTCCACTTT.

This clonotype came up many times. The chain has TRBV10-3 and TRBJ2-7; TRBD1 matches at 7 bases. CDR1 ENHRY and CDR2 SYGVKD come from the germline V gene. Trimming cost V 5 bases and J 0 bases; bases outside gene matches: 1. CDR3 length: 13 amino acids. In nucleotides, the CDR3 is TGTGCCATCAGTAGGGACAGCTCCTACGAGCAGTACTTC. Protein product: CAISRDSSYEQYF.

This clonotype appeared many times. CDR3 amino acids: CSVEDRAFTEAFF. CDR3 sequence (DNA): TGCAGCGTTGAGGACAGGGCTTTCACTGAAGCTTTCTTT. V gene TRBV29-1 combines with J gene TRBJ1-1, with 8 bases lining up with TRBD1. The V segment lost 3 bases and the J segment 4 bases; nucleotides outside the gene matches: 4. In germline, CDR1 is SQVTM, CDR2 ANQGSEA. This CDR3 has 13 amino acids.

J is TRBJ2-5 and V is TRBV7-2, with D unresolved. V gave up 5 bases and J gave up 2 bases, with 6 bases separating them. There are 12 residues in the CDR3. Germline V CDR1 and CDR2: SGHTA, FQGNSA. CDR3 residues: CASSQTQETQYF. The CDR3 DNA sequence: TGTGCCAGCAGCCAGACTCAAGAGACCCAGTACTTC. The full variable domain, in which reference TRBV7-2 and TRBJ2-5 provide the parts outside the CDR3, is GAGVSQSPSNKVTEKGKDVELRCDPISGHTALYWYRQSLGQGLEFLIYFQGNSAPDKSGLPSDRFSAERTGGSVSTLTIQRTQQEDSAVYLCASSQTQETQYFGPGTRLLVL.

This clonotype was found a few times. The chain couples TRBV20-1 to TRBJ2-3; TRBD1 agrees at 10 bases. Per germline, CDR1 DFQATT and CDR2 SNEGSKA (reference sequence). This CDR3 is built from 14 residues. The DNA of the CDR3 is TGCAGACCTTACGCGGGACAGGGGACAGATACGCAGTATTTT. It yields the protein CRPYAGQGTDTQYF.

This clonotype appeared many times. This chain connects TRBV9 to TRBJ2-3, with TRBD2 identical over 8 bases. In germline, CDR1 is SGDLS, CDR2 YYNGEE. The V segment lost 4 bases and the J segment 3 bases; nucleotides outside the gene matches: 10. The CDR3 is made up of 16 amino acids. CDR3 sequence: CASSSSLGLATDTQYF. CDR3 in DNA: TGTGCCAGCAGCTCCTCCCTCGGACTAGCTACAGATACGCAGTATTTT.

A few counts support this clonotype. This chain uses TRBV29-1 with TRBJ2-7, with D possibly matching TRBD2 (6 bases). This CDR3 comprises 13 residues. CDR1 is SQVTM, CDR2 ANQGSEA, per germline. V lost 6 bases and J 0 bases, leaving 12 bases between the germline ends. The CDR3 DNA follows: TGCAGCGTCTTGTTGGGGGGCTCCTACGAGCAGTACTTC. Amino acids: CSVLLGGSYEQYF.